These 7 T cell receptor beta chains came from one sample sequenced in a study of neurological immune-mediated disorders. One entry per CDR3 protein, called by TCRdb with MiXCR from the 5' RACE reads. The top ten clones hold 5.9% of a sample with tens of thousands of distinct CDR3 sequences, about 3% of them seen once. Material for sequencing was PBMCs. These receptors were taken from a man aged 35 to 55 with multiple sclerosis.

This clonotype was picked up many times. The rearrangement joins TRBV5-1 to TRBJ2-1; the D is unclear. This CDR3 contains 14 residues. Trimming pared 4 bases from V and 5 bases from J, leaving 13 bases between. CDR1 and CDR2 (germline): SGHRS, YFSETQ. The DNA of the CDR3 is TGCGCCAGCAGCAATGCGAAACCCGACAATGAGCAGTTCTTC. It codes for CASSNAKPDNEQFF.

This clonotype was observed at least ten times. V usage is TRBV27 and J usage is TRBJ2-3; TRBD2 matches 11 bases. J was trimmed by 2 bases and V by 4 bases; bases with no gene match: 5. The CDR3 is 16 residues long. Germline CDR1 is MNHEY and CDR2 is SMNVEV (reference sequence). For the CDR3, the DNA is TGTGCCAGCAGTTCCTTAGCGGGGGGGGTCACAGATACGCAGTATTTT. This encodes CASSSLAGGVTDTQYF.

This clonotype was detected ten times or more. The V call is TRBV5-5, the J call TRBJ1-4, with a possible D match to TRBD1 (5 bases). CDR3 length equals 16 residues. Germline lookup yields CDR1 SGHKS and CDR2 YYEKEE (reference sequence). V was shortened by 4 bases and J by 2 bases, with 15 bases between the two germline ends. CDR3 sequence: CASSLTRGLTNEKLFF. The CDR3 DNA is TGTGCCAGCAGCCTGACACGGGGCCTGACTAATGAAAAACTGTTTTTT.

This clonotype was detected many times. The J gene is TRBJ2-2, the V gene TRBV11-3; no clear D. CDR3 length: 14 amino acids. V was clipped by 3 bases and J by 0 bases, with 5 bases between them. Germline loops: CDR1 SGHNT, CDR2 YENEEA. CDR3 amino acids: CASSFWSNTGELFF. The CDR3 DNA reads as TGTGCCAGCAGCTTTTGGTCGAACACCGGGGAGCTGTTTTTT. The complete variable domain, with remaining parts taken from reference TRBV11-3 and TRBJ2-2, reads EAGVVQSPRYKIIEKKQPVAFWCNPISGHNTLYWYLQNLGQGPELLIRYENEEAVDDSQLPKDRFSAERLKGVDSTLKIQPAELGDSAVYLCASSFWSNTGELFFGEGSRLTVL.

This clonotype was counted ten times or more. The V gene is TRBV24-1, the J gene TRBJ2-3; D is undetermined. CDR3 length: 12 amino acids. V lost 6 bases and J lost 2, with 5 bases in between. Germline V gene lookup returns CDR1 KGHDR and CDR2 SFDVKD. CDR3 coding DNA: TGTGCCACCAGTTTCGACACAGATACGCAGTATTTT. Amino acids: CATSFDTDTQYF.

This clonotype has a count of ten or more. The CDR3 loop reads CASSLLIDPYGYTF. CDR3 nucleotides: TGTGCCAGCAGTTTACTCATAGACCCCTATGGCTACACCTTC. The chain uses TRBV12-3 or TRBV12-4 and TRBJ1-2; D unclear. V was shortened by 2 bases and J by 4 bases, with 11 bases between the two germline ends. There are 14 residues in the CDR3.

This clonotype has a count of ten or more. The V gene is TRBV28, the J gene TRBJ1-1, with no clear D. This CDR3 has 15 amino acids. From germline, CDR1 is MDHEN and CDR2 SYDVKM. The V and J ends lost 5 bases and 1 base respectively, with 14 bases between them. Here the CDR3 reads CASSPTAGPNTEAFF. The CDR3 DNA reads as TGTGCCAGCAGTCCCACTGCGGGTCCGAACACTGAAGCTTTCTTT.